This T cell receptor (beta chain) was sequenced in a study of PD-1 blockade in classical Hodgkin lymphoma. For the study at large: A 3 mg/kg intravenous dose of nivolumab was received by patients every 2 weeks.

Assay used: immunoSEQ multiplex PCR; TCRdb lists only in-frame clones, some missing. The profile covers some 5,700 clones, with around half appearing a single time and around 15% taken by the ten largest. This CDR3 is built from 15 residues. Trimming took 4 bases from V and 8 from J; bases not matched to a gene: 5. Germline values: CDR1 SGHKS, CDR2 YYEKEE (reference sequence). Brentuximab vedotin exposure varied among the patients, all of whom had relapsed after autologous stem cell transplantation. Investigators obtained CD8+ T cells from thawed PBMCs by magnetic negative selection. The study's findings and limits: Unlike CD8+ TCR diversity, which did not rise significantly by C4D1, CD4+ TCR diversity did. The diversity seen at baseline in complete responders resembled that of newly diagnosed patients. Reports indicated that newly diagnosed patients had lower baseline TCR diversity than healthy donors did.

About this clone: The antigen remains unidentified.

The V and J genes are TRBV5-5 and TRBJ2-1, with TRBD2 matching 14 bases. The receptor's source is a human donor with classical Hodgkin lymphoma. The sample consisted of CD8+ T cells from blood, taken at baseline. CDR3 sequence: CASSVTSGRGDEQFF. The CDR3 DNA is TGTGCCAGCAGCGTGACTAGCGGGAGGGGGGATGAGCAGTTCTTC.